This TCR beta chain was captured in a study of T cell repertoires in cytomegalovirus infection. Study-level background: Public TCR beta signatures indicated both CMV infection and matching HLA type.

MiXCR, applied by TCRdb to the reads, yields one record per CDR3 protein. The sample shows under 450,000 distinct CDR3 sequences, about 35% of them seen only once. With regard to this clonotype: The antigen remains unidentified.

Germline CDR1 SGHAT, CDR2 FQNNGV. V dropped 3 bases and J dropped 7; count of bases not matched to a gene: 8. This CDR3 is 15 amino acids long. The source material was cultured PBMCs, sampled from culture after CMV antigen stimulation. The TCR was taken from a human donor in good health (CMV status not recorded). Some clones in this sample may be carry-over from other donors' samples. This chain links TRBV11-2 with TRBJ2-5; 10 bases line up with TRBD2. The chain's CDR3 is CASSFPASGRGTQYF. CDR3 coding DNA: TGTGCCAGCAGCTTCCCCGCTAGCGGGAGAGGGACCCAGTACTTC.